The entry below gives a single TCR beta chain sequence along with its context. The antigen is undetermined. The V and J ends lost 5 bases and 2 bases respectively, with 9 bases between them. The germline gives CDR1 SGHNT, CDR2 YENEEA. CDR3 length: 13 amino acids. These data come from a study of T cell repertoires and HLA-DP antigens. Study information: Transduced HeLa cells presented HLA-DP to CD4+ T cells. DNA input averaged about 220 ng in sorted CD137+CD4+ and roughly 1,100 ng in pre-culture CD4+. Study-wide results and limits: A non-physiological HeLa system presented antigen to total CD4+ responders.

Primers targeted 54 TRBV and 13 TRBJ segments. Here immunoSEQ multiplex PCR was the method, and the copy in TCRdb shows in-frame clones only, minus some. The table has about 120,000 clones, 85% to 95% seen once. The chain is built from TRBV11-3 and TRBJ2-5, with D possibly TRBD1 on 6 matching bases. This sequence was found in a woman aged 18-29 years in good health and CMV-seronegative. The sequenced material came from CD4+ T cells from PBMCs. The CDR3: CASSRTVQETQYF. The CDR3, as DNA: TGTGCCAGCAGCCGGACAGTTCAAGAGACCCAGTACTTC.